What follows are 24 T cell receptor beta chains derived from one specimen sequenced in a study of blood T cell repertoires in COVID-19 (TCRdb year 2020). The library was made by the immunoSEQ multiplex PCR assay. Entries here come from immuneACCESS through TCRdb and include only in-frame sequences with V and J called. Some clones fail to appear in such tables; in the studies checked, an unresolved V gene covers under half of the shortfall, and the cause of the remainder is unknown. The sample yields 170,000 or so clones; about 86% were counted once. Together, the top ten hold roughly 9.1% of the sample. The specimen sequenced was peripheral blood. All receptors come from a man aged 50 to 60 with active or convalescent COVID-19.

V usage is TRBV6-4 and J usage is TRBJ1-1; perhaps TRBD1 as D (5 bases). Germline-derived CDR1 and CDR2 are MRHNA and SNTAGT. The V end was cut by 3 bases, the J end by 0 bases, with 8 bases between. This CDR3 spans 14 amino acids. CDR3 sequence (DNA): TGTGCCAGCAGTGAGTCAGGGATGAACACTGAAGCTTTCTTT. Amino acids: CASSESGMNTEAFF.

V is TRBV12-3 or TRBV12-4 and J is TRBJ2-3; a possible D gene is TRBD2 (6 bases). There are 12 residues in the CDR3. V lost 3 bases to trimming and J lost 5 bases, with 6 bases between them. CDR3 nucleotide sequence: TGTGCCAGCAGTTTGGGGGGAGATACGCAGTATTTT. Its protein is CASSLGGDTQYF.

For this clone: Distinct nucleotide sequences in the sample also encode this CDR3. The J gene is TRBJ1-1, the V gene TRBV30, with 7 bases matching TRBD1. Germline CDR1 GTSNPN, CDR2 SVGIG (reference sequence). The CDR3 consists of 13 residues. Trimming removed 2 bases from V and 2 bases from J; junction bases left unmatched: 2. The CDR3: CAWSRQGNTEAFF. The DNA for the CDR3 is TGTGCCTGGAGTAGACAGGGTAACACTGAAGCTTTCTTT. The full variable domain, rest sourced from reference TRBV30 and TRBJ1-1, is SQTIHQWPATLVQPVGSPLSLECTVEGTSNPNLYWYRQAAGRGLQLLFYSVGIGQISSEVPQNLSASRPQDRQFILSSKKLLLSDSGFYLCAWSRQGNTEAFFGQGTRLTVV.

The V gene is TRBV3-1 (or the pseudogene TRBV3-2), the J gene TRBJ1-5; possible D gene TRBD1, 6 bases. Per the germline V gene, CDR1 is LGHDT and CDR2 is YNNKEL (reference sequence). The CDR3 runs 14 residues. Trimming removed 1 base from V and 3 bases from J, with 7 bases in between. The CDR3 spells CASSQAGVNQPQHF. CDR3 DNA sequence: TGTGCCAGCAGCCAAGCAGGGGTCAATCAGCCCCAGCATTTT.

A few counts support this clone. The chain combines TRBV19 with TRBJ1-2; no clear D. The CDR3 has 12 residues. V lost 7 bases and J lost 0, with 6 bases in between. The V gene's germline CDR1 is LNHDA and CDR2 SQIVND (reference sequence). CDR3 sequence reads: CASNVANYGYTF. CDR3 coding DNA: TGTGCCAGTAACGTAGCTAACTATGGCTACACCTTC.

The chain carries TRBV19 and TRBJ2-1; 9 nucleotides agree with TRBD1. The CDR3 runs to 14 residues. V shed 5 bases, J shed 7 bases, and the junction held 6 bases outside the gene matches. Germline CDR1 and CDR2: LNHDA and SQIVND (reference sequence). In DNA form, the CDR3 reads TGTGCCAGTAGTCAAAAGACAGGGGGGAATGAGCAGTTCTTC. The encoded protein is CASSQKTGGNEQFF.

This chain connects TRBV24-1 to TRBJ2-2, with D possibly TRBD2 on 5 matching bases. The germline V and J ends were trimmed by 7 bases and 3 bases, with 11 bases remaining between them. There are 14 residues in the CDR3. Germline V CDR1 and CDR2: KGHDR, SFDVKD. CDR3 DNA sequence: TGTGCCACCAGCGCCCTGAGGGACACCGGGGAGCTGTTTTTT. Protein product: CATSALRDTGELFF.

The chain employs TRBV28 and TRBJ1-2; D call uncertain. This CDR3 comprises 12 residues. Germline lookup yields CDR1 MDHEN and CDR2 SYDVKM. V lost 7 bases, J lost 5 bases, and 11 bases lay in between. The CDR3 reads CASTSQLYGYTF. CDR3 bases: TGTGCCAGCACGTCACAGCTTTATGGCTACACCTTC.

This clone showed up just once. This chain joins TRBV5-1 and TRBJ1-1, with TRBD1 identical over 11 bases. The CDR3 runs 16 residues. Germline CDR1 and CDR2: SGHRS and YFSETQ. J lost 5 bases, V lost 0 bases, and 6 bases had no gene match. CDR3 DNA sequence: TGCGCCAGCAGCTTGGCTGGGGACAGGGGGGGTACTGAAGCTTTCTTT. Its protein is CASSLAGDRGGTEAFF.

J is TRBJ2-1 and V is TRBV6-2 or TRBV6-3, with 9 positions matching TRBD2. Germline-derived CDR1 and CDR2 are MNHEY and SVGEGT. With 4 bases clipped from V and 7 bases from J, the junction kept 11 bases outside the gene matches. CDR3 length: 16 residues. The CDR3 loop reads CASSWERGVSSNEQFF. CDR3 DNA sequence: TGTGCCAGCAGTTGGGAGCGGGGGGTCTCCTCGAATGAGCAGTTCTTC.

The rearrangement uses TRBV19 and TRBJ1-1; tentatively, D is TRBD1 (5 bases). Per the germline V gene, CDR1 is LNHDA and CDR2 is SQIVND (reference sequence). The CDR3 has 15 amino acids. Trimming cost V 3 bases and J 1 base, with 12 bases left between them. CDR3 loop: CASSMGGMGNTEAFF. The CDR3 region has the DNA TGTGCCAGTAGTATGGGGGGGATGGGGAACACTGAAGCTTTCTTT.

This clone came up once. V gene TRBV11-2 combines with J gene TRBJ2-7; 11 bases are a match to TRBD2. The CDR3 runs to 16 residues. Trimming at V came to 3 bases and at J to 2 bases, leaving 6 bases not matched to a gene. From germline, CDR1 is SGHAT and CDR2 FQNNGV. CDR3 in DNA: TGTGCCAGCAGCTTGAATAGCGGGGGGGGGACCTACGAGCAGTACTTC. Translation: CASSLNSGGGTYEQYF.

The chain recombines TRBV28 with TRBJ1-1; D might be TRBD1 (6 bases). In germline, CDR1 is MDHEN, CDR2 SYDVKM. This CDR3 has 17 residues. Trimming stripped 4 bases from V and 3 bases from J, with 21 bases between. CDR3 nucleotide sequence: TGTGCCAGCAGTTCCTCAACCGCGACAGGACTGTACACTGAAGCTTTCTTT. Protein: CASSSSTATGLYTEAFF.

The chain recombines TRBV27 with TRBJ1-1, with 8 positions matching TRBD1. The CDR3 is made up of 15 amino acids. Trimming cost V 6 bases and J 11 bases; bases outside gene matches: 17. Germline V gene sequence: CDR1 MNHEY, CDR2 SMNVEV (reference sequence). The CDR3 region is CASRLRSTTGESAFF. DNA for the CDR3: TGTGCCAGCAGACTACGCTCCACGACAGGGGAGAGTGCTTTCTTT.

This clone showed up just a few times. This chain joins TRBV7-2 and TRBJ2-4; D perhaps matches TRBD1 (5 bases). The CDR3 spans 15 residues. V was clipped by 1 base and J by 1 base, with 8 bases between them. Germline V CDR1 and CDR2: SGHTA, FQGNSA. The CDR3 DNA reads TGTGCCAGCAGCTTAGAAGGGGTTGCCAAAAACATTCAGTACTTC. The encoded protein is CASSLEGVAKNIQYF.

This clone was seen once. The J gene is TRBJ1-1, the V gene TRBV4-1; no reliable D call. Germline V gene lookup returns CDR1 MGHRA and CDR2 YSYEKL. V was clipped by 1 base and J by 3 bases, with 3 bases between them. The CDR3 is made up of 12 amino acids. The CDR3 region has the DNA TGCGCCAGCAGCCAAGGAGACACTGAAGCTTTCTTT. Translation gives CASSQGDTEAFF.

The rearrangement joins TRBV14 to TRBJ1-6, with D uncertain. The germline V gene encodes CDR1 SGHDN and CDR2 FVKESK. CDR3 size: 18 residues. V was trimmed by 1 base and J by 11 bases, leaving 24 bases between them. Here the CDR3 reads CASSQVPTLARPEPPLHF. DNA of the CDR3: TGTGCCAGCAGCCAAGTCCCCACCTTAGCGAGGCCGGAACCACCCCTCCACTTT.

This chain connects TRBV9 to TRBJ2-7; D is perhaps TRBD2 (5 bases). This CDR3 is built from 14 residues. Trimming removed 2 bases at V and 2 bases at J, with 11 bases between. Germline V gene sequence: CDR1 SGDLS, CDR2 YYNGEE. The CDR3: CASSVSGSAYEQYF. The CDR3, as DNA: TGTGCCAGCAGCGTGTCTGGGAGCGCCTACGAGCAGTACTTC.

The chain carries TRBV7-3 and TRBJ1-2, with D perhaps TRBD1 (5 bases). With 4 bases removed from V and 8 bases from J, the gap between germline ends came to 14 bases. Per germline, CDR1 SGHTA and CDR2 FQGTGA. This CDR3 has 13 amino acids. The DNA of the CDR3 is TGTGCCAGCAGCTACGCCGCAGGGTTCGGCTACACCTTC. Amino acid sequence: CASSYAAGFGYTF. The variable domain in full, with the rest retrieved from reference TRBV7-3 and TRBJ1-2, is GAGVSQTPSNKVTEKGKYVELRCDPISGHTALYWYRQSLGQGPEFLIYFQGTGAADDSGLPNDRFFAVRPEGSVSTLKIQRTERGDSAVYLCASSYAAGFGYTFGSGTRLTVV.

The chain uses TRBV30 and TRBJ2-1; a weak D match, TRBD1 (6 bases). Germline V gene lookup returns CDR1 GTSNPN and CDR2 SVGIG (reference sequence). V dropped 0 bases and J dropped 3 bases, with 12 bases sitting between them. This CDR3 has 15 amino acids. The CDR3: CAWSVSGQFYNEQFF. DNA for the CDR3: TGTGCCTGGAGTGTATCCGGACAGTTCTACAATGAGCAGTTCTTC.

The J gene is TRBJ2-5, the V gene TRBV6-5; 10 bases agree with TRBD2. Germline CDR1 reads MNHEY; CDR2 reads SVGAGI. This CDR3 is 16 amino acids long. V shed 4 bases and J 0 bases; nucleotides not matched to a gene: 5. As DNA, the CDR3 is TGTGCCAGCAGTTCCAGGACTAGCGGCTACCAAGAGACCCAGTACTTC. It translates to CASSSRTSGYQETQYF.

The genes are TRBV10-3 and TRBJ1-1; 10 bases map to TRBD1. There are 18 residues in the CDR3. Germline loops: CDR1 ENHRY, CDR2 SYGVKD. Trimming cost V 6 bases and J 4 bases; bases outside gene matches: 17. The DNA for the CDR3 is TGTGCCATCAGCCTCCTGGGACAGGGGTCGGATGTTGGCACTGAAGCTTTCTTT. It specifies CAISLLGQGSDVGTEAFF.

This chain links TRBV5-1 with TRBJ2-3, with unresolved D. The germline CDR1 and CDR2 sequences are SGHRS and YFSETQ. The CDR3 length is 14 residues. The V and J ends lost 6 bases and 0 bases respectively, with 11 bases between them. The CDR3 is CASTFESSTDTQYF. As DNA, the CDR3 is TGCGCCAGCACCTTTGAGTCTAGCACAGATACGCAGTATTTT. The full variable domain, completed using reference TRBV5-1 and TRBJ2-3, is KAGVTQTPRYLIKTRGQQVTLSCSPISGHRSVSWYQQTPGQGLQFLFEYFSETQRNKGNFPGRFSGRQFSNSRSEMNVSTLELGDSALYLCASTFESSTDTQYFGPGTRLTVL.

The genes are TRBV28 and TRBJ1-2, with 9 bases fitting TRBD1. J gave up 11 bases and V 7 bases, and 14 bases lay outside the gene matches. The germline V gene encodes CDR1 MDHEN and CDR2 SYDVKM. This CDR3 is built from 14 residues. The CDR3 region has the DNA TGTGCCAGCACCCCGGGTAGGGGACAGGGAAGGTACACCTTC. Protein product: CASTPGRGQGRYTF.